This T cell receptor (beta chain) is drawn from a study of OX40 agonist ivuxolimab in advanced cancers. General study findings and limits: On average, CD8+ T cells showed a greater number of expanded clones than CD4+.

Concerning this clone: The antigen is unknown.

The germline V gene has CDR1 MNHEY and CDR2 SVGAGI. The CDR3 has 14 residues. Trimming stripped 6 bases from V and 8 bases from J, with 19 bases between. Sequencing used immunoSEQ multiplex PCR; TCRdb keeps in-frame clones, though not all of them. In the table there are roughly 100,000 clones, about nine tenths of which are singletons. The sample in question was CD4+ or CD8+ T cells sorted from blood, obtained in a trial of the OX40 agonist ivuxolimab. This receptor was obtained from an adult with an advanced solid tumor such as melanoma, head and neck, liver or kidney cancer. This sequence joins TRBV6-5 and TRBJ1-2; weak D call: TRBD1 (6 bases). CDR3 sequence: CASRTLAGAGGYTF. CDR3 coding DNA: TGTGCCAGCAGAACTCTCGCGGGGGCGGGAGGCTACACCTTC.